This T cell receptor (beta chain) derives from a study of blood T cell repertoires in COVID-19. Germline V gene sequence: CDR1 SGHTA, CDR2 FQGNSA. The junction had 9 bases not matched to a gene; V was cut back by 1 base and J by 0 bases. This CDR3 contains 18 residues. Data came from immunoSEQ multiplex PCR; TCRdb stores just in-frame clones and leaves some out. The sample lists a few hundred thousand clones; 75% to 90% were seen once. The origin of this receptor is a man aged 35 to 55 who had recovered from COVID-19. Sequencing used PBMCs or T cells enriched from blood (not recorded which). The chain uses TRBV7-2 and TRBJ1-5; 7 positions agree with TRBD1. Written as DNA, the CDR3 is TGTGCCAGCAGCTTAGTCTCAGGGGGTGGGGGTAGCAATCAGCCCCAGCATTTT. It translates to CASSLVSGGGGSNQPQHF.